These T cell receptor beta chains were read from a single sample in a study of T cells after yellow fever vaccination. TCRdb fed the 5' RACE reads into MiXCR, producing one record per CDR3 protein. The repertoire holds around 330,000 distinct CDR3 sequences, with more than 3% as singletons. Sequencing was performed on PBMCs, taken on the day of the yellow fever booster vaccination. The receptors come from a man aged 18 to 29 who received the YFV17D yellow fever vaccine. Both conserved end residues are part of each CDR3. A D gene is named only where the DNA matches it firmly. Not every row has a clone size; where given, it reads once, few, many or a size class.

TRBV6-2/TRBV6-3,TRBJ1-1,TRBD1,many,CASSWPATGDAEAFF,TGTGCCAGCAGTTGGCCGGCTACAGGGGACGCTGAAGCTTTCTTT
TRBV20-1,TRBJ1-6,TRBD1,few,CSARTGEGSPLHF,TGCAGTGCCAGGACAGGGGAAGGGTCACCCCTCCACTTT
TRBV10-3,TRBJ2-5,.,many,CAISAGGETQYF,TGTGCCATCAGTGCGGGCGGAGAGACCCAGTACTTC
TRBV12-3/TRBV12-4,TRBJ2-1,.,many,CASTLQGFNNEQFF,TGTGCCAGCACCCTACAGGGATTCAACAATGAGCAGTTCTTC
TRBV20-1,TRBJ1-1,.,few,CSATSTQNTEAFF,TGCAGTGCCACTTCCACGCAGAACACTGAAGCTTTCTTT
TRBV10-3,TRBJ2-3,.,few,CAISDRGWGVDTQYF,TGTGCCATCAGTGACCGAGGGTGGGGTGTAGATACGCAGTATTTT
TRBV4-1,TRBJ1-1,.,.,CASSQTGRQNTEAFF,TGCGCCAGCAGCCAGACCGGACGCCAGAACACTGAAGCTTTCTTT
TRBV9,TRBJ2-5,TRBD2,.,CASSVKSGGPAETQYF,TGTGCCAGCAGCGTAAAGTCGGGGGGGCCTGCGGAGACCCAGTACTTC
TRBV5-1,TRBJ2-3,TRBD2,many,CASSPNSGGSGDTQYF,TGCGCCAGCAGCCCGAATAGCGGGGGGTCGGGAGATACGCAGTATTTT
TRBV5-1,TRBJ1-2,.,few,CASSLGRGSANGYTF,TGCGCCAGCAGCCTCGGCCGGGGCTCGGCGAATGGCTACACCTTC
TRBV5-6,TRBJ2-5,.,many,CASSLKDGEVETQYF,TGTGCCAGCAGCTTGAAGGACGGGGAGGTCGAGACCCAGTACTTC
TRBV4-3,TRBJ1-2,.,.,CASSQDSQGLYGYTF,TGCGCCAGCAGCCAAGATAGCCAGGGACTCTATGGCTACACCTTC
TRBV6-2/TRBV6-3,TRBJ2-5,.,medium-sized,CASSAGTSDQETQYF,TGTGCCAGCAGTGCCGGCACCAGTGATCAAGAGACCCAGTACTTC
TRBV29-1,TRBJ1-2,.,many,CSVPKGYGGYTF,TGCAGCGTCCCCAAGGGATACGGCGGCTACACCTTC
TRBV5-1,TRBJ2-5,.,few,CASTLMTDQETQYF,TGCGCCAGCACCCTCATGACGGACCAAGAGACCCAGTACTTC
TRBV25-1,TRBJ2-1,.,many,CASSAARGDEQFF,TGTGCCAGCAGTGCCGCCAGGGGTGATGAGCAGTTCTTC
TRBV7-7,TRBJ2-3,TRBD1,many,CASSYRDRASDTQYF,TGTGCCAGCAGCTACCGGGACAGGGCTTCAGATACGCAGTATTTT